Listed here are 15 T cell receptor beta chains from one sample, sequenced in a study of T cell responses to AZD1222 COVID-19 vaccine. Produced via immunoSEQ multiplex PCR; TCRdb's table is partial and in-frame only. This sample has 110,000 or so clones, with nearly 90% found just once. The specimen was peripheral blood, collected 28 days after the second AZD1222 dose. These TCRs come from an adult who received the AZD1222 COVID-19 vaccine.

This clone was counted a few times. The gene calls are TRBV13 and TRBJ2-3; a weak D match, TRBD2 (7 bases). Trimming shortened V by 2 bases and J by 2 bases, and 29 bases separated the two germline ends. CDR3 length: 21 residues. The germline CDR1 and CDR2 sequences are PRHDT and FYEKMQ (reference sequence). This chain's CDR3 is CASSLRGWERDPKFITDTQYF. The CDR3 region has the DNA TGTGCCAGCAGCTTAAGGGGGTGGGAGCGGGACCCGAAATTTATCACAGATACGCAGTATTTT.

This clone was seen just once. DNA for the CDR3: TGTGCCAGCAGCACAGGGGTGGCCGGGGAGCTGTTTTTT. Translating gives CASSTGVAGELFF. V is TRBV7-2 and J is TRBJ2-2, with TRBD1 matching over 7 bases. The CDR3 sequence is 13 residues long. V shed 5 bases, J shed 6 bases, and the junction held 3 bases outside the gene matches. In germline, CDR1 is SGHTA, CDR2 FQGNSA.

CDR3 sequence reads: CAVAGYDEQYF. The DNA for the CDR3 is TGTGCGGTGGCAGGGTACGACGAGCAGTACTTC. The chain recombines TRBV6-5 with TRBJ2-7, with TRBD1 as a possible D gene (5 bases). From germline, CDR1 is MNHEY and CDR2 SVGAGI. The CDR3 totals 11 residues.

This chain connects TRBV19 to TRBJ1-1; D gene uncertain. The V gene lost 6 bases and the J gene lost 3 bases, with 8 bases spanning the gap. CDR1 and CDR2 from the germline V gene are LNHDA and SQIVND (reference sequence). The CDR3 is made up of 12 amino acids. CDR3 sequence (DNA): TGTGCCAGTAGAAGGAGGGACACTGAAGCTTTCTTT. Residues: CASRRRDTEAFF.

The chain couples TRBV18 to TRBJ2-6; D gene unclear. CDR3 length equals 14 residues. Trimming took 8 bases from V and 0 from J, leaving 8 bases between them. Germline V CDR1 and CDR2: KGHSH, LQKENI. The CDR3 DNA reads TGTGCCAGCGAAACCACCTCTGGGGCCAACGTCCTGACTTTC. Encoded protein: CASETTSGANVLTF.

This sequence joins TRBV7-6 and TRBJ2-7, with D maybe TRBD2 (5 bases). The ends were cut back, 5 bases at V and 1 base at J, with 24 bases in the middle. The CDR3 is made up of 18 amino acids. The V gene's germline CDR1 is SGHVS and CDR2 FNYEAQ. DNA of the CDR3: TGTGCCAGCAGCCCCCTAGCACAGCGAGGATTGAATTCCTACGAGCAGTACTTC. Amino acids: CASSPLAQRGLNSYEQYF.

The chain recombines TRBV15 with TRBJ2-7; no definite D call. The CDR3 is 12 amino acids. Trimming took 4 bases from V and 5 from J, leaving 9 bases between them. Germline assignment: CDR1 LNHNV and CDR2 YYDKDF (reference sequence). The CDR3 sequence is CATSKGLDEQYF. The CDR3 DNA is TGTGCCACCAGCAAGGGTCTCGACGAGCAGTACTTC. Drawing the rest from reference TRBV15 and TRBJ2-7, the complete variable domain is DAMVIQNPRYQVTQFGKPVTLSCSQTLNHNVMYWYQQKSSQAPKLLFHYYDKDFNNEADTPDNFQSRRPNTSFCFLDIRSPGLGDTAMYLCATSKGLDEQYFGPGTRLTVT.

The chain has TRBV7-3 and TRBJ2-2; 9 bases are a match to TRBD2. CDR3 length: 17 residues. The germline V gene encodes CDR1 SGHTA and CDR2 FQGTGA. V lost 5 bases, J lost 6 bases, and 13 bases stayed unmatched. The CDR3 protein is CASSTSAPGLAPGELFF. The CDR3 DNA is TGTGCCAGCAGCACAAGTGCTCCGGGACTAGCACCCGGGGAGCTGTTTTTT.

This chain uses TRBV18 with TRBJ2-5, with TRBD1 matching 8 bases. Germline V gene lookup returns CDR1 KGHSH and CDR2 LQKENI. The CDR3 has 15 amino acids. Germline trimming cut 1 base from V and 3 bases from J; bases unmatched to any gene: 4. CDR3 sequence reads: CASSPLTTGEETQYF. For the CDR3, the DNA is TGTGCCAGCTCACCACTAACGACAGGGGAAGAGACCCAGTACTTC.

The gene calls are TRBV28 and TRBJ1-1; TRBD1 agrees at 7 bases. The trim removed 6 bases at V and 7 bases at J, leaving 8 bases unmatched. CDR1 is MDHEN and CDR2 is SYDVKM in the germline V gene. The CDR3 contains 13 residues. CDR3 sequence: CASSADRVDEAFF. DNA of the CDR3: TGTGCCAGCAGCGCCGACAGGGTAGATGAAGCTTTCTTT.

The gene calls are TRBV18 and TRBJ1-1; no clear D gene. The germline V and J ends were trimmed by 5 bases and 3 bases, with 10 bases remaining between them. Germline CDR1 is KGHSH and CDR2 is LQKENI. CDR3 length equals 13 residues. The CDR3 region has the DNA TGTGCCAGCTCAGGGAATAGGGACACTGAAGCTTTCTTT. Protein product: CASSGNRDTEAFF.

V gene TRBV6-2 or TRBV6-3 combines with J gene TRBJ2-5; the match to TRBD2 covers 10 bases. V lost 4 bases, J lost 4 bases, and 6 bases stayed unmatched. Germline CDR1 MNHEY, CDR2 SVGEGT. The CDR3 has 15 amino acids. DNA for the CDR3: TGTGCCAGCAGTTCCCCAGCGGGAGGGCGAGAGACCCAGTACTTC. Its protein product is CASSSPAGGRETQYF.

This clone was seen a handful of times. The J gene is TRBJ1-4, the V gene TRBV10-3, with 7 bases lining up with TRBD1. The V segment lost 0 bases and the J segment 1 base; nucleotides outside the gene matches: 5. The CDR3 contains 17 residues. Looked up from germline, CDR1 is ENHRY and CDR2 is SYGVKD. The CDR3: CAISESPGGGTNEKLFF. The CDR3 DNA sequence: TGTGCCATCAGTGAGTCCCCAGGGGGAGGAACTAATGAAAAACTGTTTTTT.

V gene TRBV18 combines with J gene TRBJ2-7; 9 nucleotides align to TRBD1. Trimming removed 6 bases from V and 5 bases from J; junction bases left unmatched: 8. The CDR3 contains 14 residues. Germline values: CDR1 KGHSH, CDR2 LQKENI. CDR3 coding DNA: TGTGCCAGCTCCCGATGGGACAGGGTACACGAGCAGTACTTC. It codes for CASSRWDRVHEQYF.

The chain recombines TRBV13 with TRBJ2-7, with D uncertain. Germline V lookup: CDR1 PRHDT, CDR2 FYEKMQ (reference sequence). CDR3 length equals 14 residues. V was shortened by 4 bases and J by 2 bases, with 12 bases between the two germline ends. CDR3 sequence: CASSYRTETYEQYF. The DNA of the CDR3 is TGTGCCAGCAGCTACCGGACCGAGACCTACGAGCAGTACTTC.